This record covers a single T cell receptor (beta chain). This receptor's antigen is unknown. No base qualities exist here, and no much larger clone lies one base off it. Genomic DNA extracted from peripheral blood, rather than sorted cells or RNA, was used as the source for amplification of TCR beta rearrangements. This record comes from a study of T cell repertoires in aging, cancer and after chemotherapy (dated by TCRdb to about 2019). For context, the study as a whole: Six donor age groups were covered, ranging from 30 or younger up to 70 or older, and each group contained at least three individuals. The cohort comprised about 220 cancer patients, roughly 93 with hematological and fewer than 140 with solid cancers, plus 95 healthy donors as a reference group. In the hematological group, the paired samples taken before and after chemotherapy came from chronic lymphocytic leukemia patients who were treated with regimens based on fludarabine or bendamustine. Peripheral blood TCR beta repertoires from healthy donors and cancer patients were profiled to examine immunoaging and T cell reconstitution after chemotherapy. The complete dataset included around 8.8 million TCR reads.

From cysteine to phenylalanine, the CDR3 is 17 amino acids long. Only CDR3 DNA remains: 51 bases, in frame from the first base. Trimming takes 0 bases from V and 3 bases from J, and the germline ends sit 15 bases apart. From a lookup of the germline V gene, CDR1 and CDR2 are MNHEY and SVGAGI. Broader findings and caveats from the paper: In healthy donors, the decline in TCR diversity with age was mainly due to loss of richness, whereas in cancer patients loss of evenness also played a role. Compared with age-matched healthy donors, untreated patients with either hematological or solid cancers had significantly lower TCR diversity in the blood along with higher clonality. Hematological cancer patients had infiltration of lymphoid organs, and this infiltration may itself impair thymic emigration or peripheral T cell expansion. In both cancer cohorts, the median generation probability rose over the chemotherapy interval, which suggests that the repertoire was reconstituted through rebound thymic output. It was noted by the authors that conclusions about immunological memory after chemotherapy cannot be drawn from the repertoire data.

Using a mixed TRB-A/B primer pool, multiplex touch-down PCR amplified rearranged TRB sequences covering the V, D and J segments. Illumina adapters and sample indices were attached to the amplicons through two consecutive PCR reactions run with Phusion HS II polymerase. After gel purification with the NucleoSpin Gel and PCR Clean-up kit, the amplicons were checked using Qubit and an Agilent 2100 Bioanalyzer. Libraries were sequenced on an Illumina MiSeq using 600-cycle, single-indexed, paired-end runs. The authors' analysis ran thus. MiXCR versions 2.12 and 3.0.5 were used to process TRB sequences. Each unique CDR3 nucleotide sequence counted as one clone, and only productive sequences with at least two reads were retained. Shannon diversity, evenness, clonality (one minus evenness), and alpha-parameterized diversity profiles from alpha 0 to 5 were included as repertoire metrics. The IGoR algorithm was used to calculate generation probabilities of clones in the paired pre- and post-chemotherapy samples. TCRdb reprocessing: public reads trimmed at Q25 with fastp, clones called with MiXCR, in-frame beta chains kept. Identical CDR3 proteins give one entry, which carries the most common genes and DNA. V and J calls and clone size were set by TCRdb, not the authors. The table for this sample lists approximately 1,400 distinct CDR3 sequences; 60% of them were counted only once. The top ten hold approximately 42% of the sample.

Sequenced: blood. The sequence derives from a human donor with a blood cancer. This chain joins TRBV6-5 to TRBJ1-3; TRBD1 might be the D gene, on 5 matching bases. CDR3 sequence: CASSYSKTESLGNTIYF. DNA sequence: TGTGCCAGCAGTTACTCGAAGACAGAATCCCTTGGAAACACCATATATTTT.